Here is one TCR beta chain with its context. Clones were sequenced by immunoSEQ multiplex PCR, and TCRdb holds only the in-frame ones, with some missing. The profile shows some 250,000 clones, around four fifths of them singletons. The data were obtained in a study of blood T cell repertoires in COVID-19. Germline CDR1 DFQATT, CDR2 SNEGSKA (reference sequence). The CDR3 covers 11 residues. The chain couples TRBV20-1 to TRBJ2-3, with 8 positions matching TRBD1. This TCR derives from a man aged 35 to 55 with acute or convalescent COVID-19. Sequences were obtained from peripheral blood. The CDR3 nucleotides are TGCAGGGGACAGGAGGGAAATACGCAGTATTTT. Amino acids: CRGQEGNTQYF.